These 20 T cell receptor beta chains share one sample of origin, sequenced in a study of OX40 agonist ivuxolimab in advanced cancers. The protocol was immunoSEQ multiplex PCR, while the TCRdb copy is restricted to in-frame clones and leaves out a portion. The table lists approximately 89,000 clones, around nine tenths of them singletons. Here the sequenced sample was CD4+ or CD8+ T cells sorted from blood, taken in a trial of the OX40 agonist ivuxolimab. The receptors originated from an adult with an advanced solid tumor such as melanoma, head and neck, liver or kidney cancer.

The rearrangement links TRBV7-9 to TRBJ2-2, with D unresolved. Germline V lookup: CDR1 SEHNR, CDR2 FQNEAQ (reference sequence). The V gene lost 1 base and the J gene lost 0 bases, with 6 bases spanning the gap. This CDR3 region has 15 residues. CDR3 loop: CASSLGFANTGELFF. The CDR3 bases are TGTGCCAGCAGCTTAGGGTTCGCGAACACCGGGGAGCTGTTTTTT.

The chain carries TRBV6-5 and TRBJ2-2; D gene ambiguous. V lost 5 bases, J lost 0 bases, and 10 bases lay in between. Germline V gene lookup returns CDR1 MNHEY and CDR2 SVGAGI. The CDR3 extends over 15 amino acids. CDR3 region: CASSPLRANTGELFF. CDR3 coding DNA: TGTGCCAGCAGTCCCCTCCGAGCGAACACCGGGGAGCTGTTTTTT.

V gene TRBV5-6 combines with J gene TRBJ1-3, with unresolved D. V dropped 4 bases and J dropped 0 bases, with 17 bases sitting between them. The CDR3 is made up of 17 amino acids. CDR1 is SGHDT, CDR2 YYEEEE, per germline. CDR3 nucleotide sequence: TGTGCCAGCAGCCCCCTGGGCAGTTCTTCCTCTGGAAACACCATATATTTT. Its translation: CASSPLGSSSSGNTIYF.

The chain links TRBV11-2 to TRBJ1-4; weak D call: TRBD1 (6 bases). With 1 base removed from V and 8 bases from J, the gap between germline ends came to 14 bases. Germline CDR1 and CDR2: SGHAT and FQNNGV. The CDR3 covers 15 residues. In DNA, the CDR3 is TGTGCCAGCAGCTTAGGCTGGGGGGCAGGGGAAAAACTGTTTTTT. It yields the protein CASSLGWGAGEKLFF.

V is TRBV6-1 and J is TRBJ2-5; D unresolved. This CDR3 comprises 12 residues. Trimming pared 1 base from V and 1 base from J, leaving 1 base between. Germline V CDR1 and CDR2: MNHNS, SASEGT. In DNA, the CDR3 is TGTGCCAGCAGTGAAGTCCAAGAGACCCAGTACTTC. This codes for CASSEVQETQYF.

The genes are TRBV5-1 and TRBJ2-2, with TRBD1 as a possible D gene (6 bases). Germline CDR1 and CDR2: SGHRS and YFSETQ. Trimming removed 4 bases at V and 2 bases at J, with 18 bases between. CDR3 length equals 17 residues. CDR3 bases: TGCGCCAGCAGCACCTCCCCCGCGACAGGTAACACCGGGGAGCTGTTTTTT. Encoded protein: CASSTSPATGNTGELFF.

Here the CDR3 DNA reads TGTGCCAGCAGCACCGGGACAGGGGCCGTTAATTCACCCCTCCACTTT. The encoded protein is CASSTGTGAVNSPLHF. The chain combines TRBV13 with TRBJ1-6; TRBD1 matches 10 bases. The CDR3 consists of 16 residues. Looked up from germline, CDR1 is PRHDT and CDR2 is FYEKMQ (reference sequence). Germline trimming cut 5 bases from V and 6 bases from J; bases unmatched to any gene: 7.

V gene TRBV4-1 combines with J gene TRBJ2-5; D assignment may be TRBD1 or TRBD2 (5 bases each). Between the trimmed V and J ends, which lost 5 bases and 2 bases, there was a span of 12 bases. The length of the CDR3 is 14 residues. Germline CDR1 MGHRA, CDR2 YSYEKL. The CDR3 bases are TGCGCCAGCAGCGGGGTGGGGGATCAAGAGACCCAGTACTTC. Translated, it gives CASSGVGDQETQYF.

This clone was picked up one time. The genes are TRBV18 and TRBJ1-3, with a tentative D call TRBD1 (5 bases). The CDR3 extends over 17 amino acids. V lost 3 bases and J 0 bases, leaving 15 bases between the germline ends. Germline V gene data show CDR1 as KGHSH and CDR2 as LQKENI. DNA for the CDR3: TGTGCCAGCTCACCCACGCACGAGGGACCCTCTGGAAACACCATATATTTT. Translation: CASSPTHEGPSGNTIYF.

The chain combines TRBV5-8 with TRBJ1-3, with D hard to call. The V and J ends lost 0 bases and 0 bases respectively, with 10 bases between them. Germline V gene data show CDR1 as SGHTS and CDR2 as YDEGEE. The CDR3 totals 16 residues. This chain's CDR3 is CASSLEGGNSGNTIYF. CDR3 DNA sequence: TGTGCCAGCAGCTTGGAGGGCGGGAACTCTGGAAACACCATATATTTT.

This clone was counted once. This chain connects TRBV10-3 to TRBJ1-2; the D gene is possibly TRBD1 (5 bases). The CDR3 sequence is 16 residues long. Germline V gene sequence: CDR1 ENHRY, CDR2 SYGVKD. Trimming removed 2 bases from V and 3 bases from J, with 16 bases in between. The CDR3 region is CAISEAAGGIDYGYTF. The CDR3 DNA reads TGTGCCATCAGTGAGGCGGCGGGGGGGATCGACTATGGCTACACCTTC.

V gene TRBV28 combines with J gene TRBJ2-7, with 9 positions matching TRBD1. V was pared by 9 bases and J by 5 bases, with 17 bases of the junction left unmatched. This CDR3 region has 16 residues. Germline V gives CDR1 MDHEN, CDR2 SYDVKM. CDR3 sequence (DNA): TGTGCCAGTACAGGGGGCGTTGGACGAGGGTCCGACGAGCAGTACTTC. It translates to CASTGGVGRGSDEQYF.

The chain carries TRBV5-1 and TRBJ2-3; D is possibly TRBD1 (5 bases). This CDR3 spans 14 amino acids. From germline, CDR1 is SGHRS and CDR2 YFSETQ. Trimming took 7 bases from V and 5 from J, leaving 17 bases between them. CDR3 nucleotide sequence: TGCGCCAGCGGGTTGGAAGGGGTTGGAGATACGCAGTATTTT. Amino acids: CASGLEGVGDTQYF. The full variable domain, with the rest looked up from reference TRBV5-1 and TRBJ2-3, is KAGVTQTPRYLIKTRGQQVTLSCSPISGHRSVSWYQQTPGQGLQFLFEYFSETQRNKGNFPGRFSGRQFSNSRSEMNVSTLELGDSALYLCASGLEGVGDTQYFGPGTRLTVL.

The rearrangement uses TRBV19 and TRBJ2-4; no reliable D call. The V gene's germline CDR1 is LNHDA and CDR2 SQIVND (reference sequence). CDR3 length: 13 residues. V was clipped by 5 bases and J by 7 bases, with 12 bases between them. The CDR3 loop is CASSFRSTNIQYF. CDR3 sequence (DNA): TGTGCCAGTAGTTTCCGATCAACTAACATTCAGTACTTC. Full variable domain (outside the CDR3, taken from reference TRBV19 and TRBJ2-4): DGGITQSPKYLFRKEGQNVTLSCEQNLNHDAMYWYRQDPGQGLRLIYYSQIVNDFQKGDIAEGYSVSREKKESFPLTVTSAQKNPTAFYLCASSFRSTNIQYFGAGTRLSVL.

This chain links TRBV15 with TRBJ2-1; unclear D gene. This CDR3 contains 13 residues. The V end was cut by 0 bases, the J end by 8 bases, with 8 bases between. Per the germline V gene, CDR1 is LNHNV and CDR2 is YYDKDF (reference sequence). CDR3 region: CATSRDQSDEQFF. The CDR3 DNA follows: TGTGCCACCAGCAGAGATCAAAGCGATGAGCAGTTCTTC.

This clone is a singleton in its sample. The chain's CDR3 is CASSGRDRGSYEQYF. Written as DNA, the CDR3 is TGTGCCAGCAGCGGCCGGGACAGGGGGTCCTACGAGCAGTACTTC. The V gene is TRBV7-2, the J gene TRBJ2-7; 11 bases fit TRBD1. The CDR3 covers 15 residues. Germline CDR1 reads SGHTA; CDR2 reads FQGNSA. With 5 bases clipped from V and 1 base from J, the junction kept 4 bases outside the gene matches.

This clone came up a few times. This chain links TRBV6-1 with TRBJ2-7; D not certain. This CDR3 comprises 12 residues. Germline lookup yields CDR1 MNHNS and CDR2 SASEGT. V lost 7 bases to trimming and J lost 0 bases, with 7 bases between them. The DNA for the CDR3 is TGTGCCAGCACCAGAGGCTCCTACGAGCAGTACTTC. Its translation: CASTRGSYEQYF.

The chain joins TRBV6-6 to TRBJ1-1, with D uncertain. This CDR3 is built from 13 residues. In germline, CDR1 is MNHNY, CDR2 SVGAGI (reference sequence). V was cut by 0 bases and J by 2 bases, with 4 bases left in between. CDR3 residues: CASSYSINTEAFF. Written as DNA, the CDR3 is TGTGCCAGCAGTTACTCGATAAACACTGAAGCTTTCTTT.

The V call is TRBV7-6, the J call TRBJ2-7, with TRBD2 matching 7 bases. From germline, CDR1 is SGHVS and CDR2 FNYEAQ. With V trimmed by 5 bases and J by 0 bases, 7 bases remained unmatched. The CDR3 is 15 amino acids. CDR3 region: CASSRTSGASYEQYF. As DNA, the CDR3 is TGTGCCAGCAGCAGGACTAGTGGGGCCTCCTACGAGCAGTACTTC.

The chain is built from TRBV6-1 and TRBJ2-1; 10 positions match TRBD2. The germline CDR1 and CDR2 sequences are MNHNS and SASEGT. The CDR3 length is 16 residues. V shed 4 bases, J shed 0 bases, and the junction held 3 bases outside the gene matches. The DNA for the CDR3 is TGTGCCAGCAGTGGGGAGCGGGGGGGCTCCTACAATGAGCAGTTCTTC. Protein: CASSGERGGSYNEQFF.